This T cell receptor (beta chain) came from a study of neoadjuvant anti-PD-1 for oral cavity cancer. Study summary: Around day 43, patients without progression received a fourth nivolumab dose before surgery. Study-level findings and limits: Treg/Th17 ratio rose with pretreatment blood and fell with post-treatment tumor TCRbeta clonality. Post-nivolumab, blood T cell clonality was significantly elevated in non-responders.

Described time point: after neoadjuvant nivolumab, at surgical resection. The assay was immunoSEQ multiplex PCR, and TCRdb's table has in-frame clones only and misses some. The sample carries about 68,000 clones, about 85% recorded once. Germline-derived CDR1 and CDR2 are SEHNR and FQNEAQ (reference sequence). Trimming stripped 2 bases from V and 3 bases from J, with 20 bases between. This CDR3 contains 18 residues. Notes on this clone: Its antigen is undetermined.

The origin of this receptor is a person between 35 and 79 years old with oral cavity squamous cell carcinoma. This sequence joins TRBV7-9 and TRBJ2-1; maybe TRBD2 (6 bases). Here the sequenced sample was PBMCs, taken after nivolumab (anti-PD-1) treatment. CDR3 residues: CASSLNLGSGGFYNEQFF. DNA of the CDR3: TGTGCCAGCAGCTTAAACTTAGGTAGCGGAGGATTCTACAATGAGCAGTTCTTC.